Listed below are T cell receptor beta chains from one sample, sequenced in a study of blood T cell repertoires in COVID-19. Using immunoSEQ multiplex PCR, the repertoire was profiled, and TCRdb retains in-frame clones only, with some absent. The sample holds 180,000 or so clones, around 83% seen once. Material for sequencing was PBMCs or T cells enriched from blood (not recorded which). The receptors come from a man in his forties who had recovered from COVID-19. Each CDR3 is given with its conserved first and last residue. The D gene is left open where the match is weak. Only some rows state a clone size, as once, few, many or a class for expanded clones.

TGTGCCAGCAGCTTAGAGGGGTGGACTGAAGCTTTCTTT,CASSLEGWTEAFF,TRBV7-2,TRBJ1-1,few,.
TGTGCCAGCAGGAGGGTGTCCTACAATGAGCAGTTCTTC,CASRRVSYNEQFF,TRBV6-5,TRBJ2-1,.,.
TGCGCCAGCAAGACAGGGGGAGGCGATCAGCCCCAGCATTTT,CASKTGGGDQPQHF,TRBV10-2,TRBJ1-5,.,TRBD1
TGTGCCAGCAGTTTGGGGCTGTACGGTGGCTACACCTTC,CASSLGLYGGYTF,TRBV27,TRBJ1-2,.,.
TGTGCCAGTAGCCGAACAGGGGGCACAGATACGCAGTATTTT,CASSRTGGTDTQYF,TRBV19,TRBJ2-3,.,TRBD1
TGCGCCAGCAGCTCGCGGGACAGGGGGCAGGCAGATACGCAGTATTTT,CASSSRDRGQADTQYF,TRBV5-1,TRBJ2-3,.,TRBD1
TGCAGCGTTGAGTTCTCCCAAGAGACCCAGTACTTC,CSVEFSQETQYF,TRBV29-1,TRBJ2-5,.,.
TGTGCCAGCAGCTTGACTAGCTATAATTCACCCCTCCACTTT,CASSLTSYNSPLHF,TRBV5-4,TRBJ1-6,.,.
TGTGCCAGCAGCCAAGGAACAGGGGACCAAAGTCAGCCCCAGCATTTT,CASSQGTGDQSQPQHF,TRBV14,TRBJ1-5,once,TRBD1
TGCAGCGACTCGGGAGGGGGGATACATGGCTACACCTTC,CSDSGGGIHGYTF,TRBV29-1,TRBJ1-2,.,.
TGCGCCAGCAGCCTCGGTAACAGGGAGACCCAGTACTTC,CASSLGNRETQYF,TRBV5-1,TRBJ2-5,.,.
TGCGCCAGCAGCCACAGGGGGCCCGCGAACACCGGGGAGCTGTTTTTT,CASSHRGPANTGELFF,TRBV5-1,TRBJ2-2,.,TRBD1
TGTGCCAGCTCACCTTACGAGTCGGGTAATCAGCCCCAGCATTTT,CASSPYESGNQPQHF,TRBV18,TRBJ1-5,.,.
TGTGCCAGCAGTGAAGAAGACAGGTATTATAACTATGGCTACACCTTC,CASSEEDRYYNYGYTF,TRBV6-1,TRBJ1-2,.,.
TGCGCCAGCAGCTTGGCCCCCGGGAACGACTATGGCTACACCTTC,CASSLAPGNDYGYTF,TRBV5-1,TRBJ1-2,once,.
TGTGCCAGCAGAACCAACGAACAGGGCTATGGCTACACCTTC,CASRTNEQGYGYTF,TRBV6-5,TRBJ1-2,.,.
TGTGCCAGCAGTTCCGGCCCCCGGGGATATGGCTACACCTTC,CASSSGPRGYGYTF,TRBV27,TRBJ1-2,once,.
TGCGCCAGCAGGGCTCCCGGGGAGCTGTTTTTT,CASRAPGELFF,TRBV10-1,TRBJ2-2,.,.
TGTGCCAGTAGTATTAGGGACAGAATATACGAGCAGTACTTC,CASSIRDRIYEQYF,TRBV19,TRBJ2-7,.,TRBD1
TGTGCCAGCTCCCCCTCGGGACAGACGACAGATACGCAGTATTTT,CASSPSGQTTDTQYF,TRBV27,TRBJ2-3,.,TRBD1
TGCGCCAGCAGCTTGGCCGGACAGATTTATTCACCCCTCCACTTT,CASSLAGQIYSPLHF,TRBV5-1,TRBJ1-6,.,.
TGTGCCAGCAGCCTGGAAAGTGGAGTACCCGGGGCCAACGTCCTGACTTTC,CASSLESGVPGANVLTF,TRBV11-3,TRBJ2-6,.,.
TGCGCCAGCAGAGGGATGACTAGCGGCACCGGGGAGCTGTTTTTT,CASRGMTSGTGELFF,TRBV5-1,TRBJ2-2,.,TRBD2
TGTGCCAGCAGCGTCTATGGGGCTGACGAGCAGTACTTC,CASSVYGADEQYF,TRBV9,TRBJ2-7,once,.
TGTGCCAGCAGTTTTGCGGGAGCAGATACGCAGTATTTT,CASSFAGADTQYF,TRBV28,TRBJ2-3,.,TRBD2
TGTGCCAGCAGCCTCCGGGGAAACTATGGCTACACCTTC,CASSLRGNYGYTF,TRBV3-1/TRBV3-2,TRBJ1-2,many,.
TGTGCCGGCGTAGGGTTGACAGGAAACACCGGGGAGCTGTTTTTT,CAGVGLTGNTGELFF,TRBV7-9,TRBJ2-2,.,.
TGCGCCAGCAGCTTCGGAGGGGACCAGCCCCAGCATTTT,CASSFGGDQPQHF,TRBV5-1,TRBJ1-5,once,.
TGTGCCAGCAGCTTGTATATCAGGGGCAGCTCTGGAAACACCATATATTTT,CASSLYIRGSSGNTIYF,TRBV5-8,TRBJ1-3,.,.
TGCGCCAGCAGCCAAGATCCGGGGGGTCAGGCTTTCTTT,CASSQDPGGQAFF,TRBV4-1,TRBJ1-1,.,.
TGTGCCAGCAGTTTCCCGACGGTGACAGGGGACGGCACCATATATTTT,CASSFPTVTGDGTIYF,TRBV28,TRBJ1-3,.,TRBD1
TGTGCCAGCAGCTTGGGACTAGCGGGCACAGATACGCAGTATTTT,CASSLGLAGTDTQYF,TRBV5-6,TRBJ2-3,.,TRBD2
TGTGCCGGGGAACGGACAGGTCGCTACGAGCAGTACTTC,CAGERTGRYEQYF,TRBV30,TRBJ2-7,once,TRBD1
TGTGCCAGCAGCTTACACCCTCCGGACTACCCCCGTAGTGAGGATACGCAGTATTTT,CASSLHPPDYPRSEDTQYF,TRBV11-3,TRBJ2-3,.,.
TGTGCCAGCAGTGAAGGTGCGTTCTCTGGAAACACCATATATTTT,CASSEGAFSGNTIYF,TRBV2,TRBJ1-3,.,.
TGTGCCAGCAGCGAGGGGGGACAGGACGCCTATGGCTACACCTTC,CASSEGGQDAYGYTF,TRBV6-5,TRBJ1-2,.,TRBD1
TGTGCCAGCAGACCCTCACACAGGGTAGAGACTGAAGCTTTCTTT,CASRPSHRVETEAFF,TRBV28,TRBJ1-1,.,.
TGTGCCAGCAGTTTAGGGGGAGGGGCCCGGGAGACCCAGTACTTC,CASSLGGGARETQYF,TRBV28,TRBJ2-5,.,TRBD2